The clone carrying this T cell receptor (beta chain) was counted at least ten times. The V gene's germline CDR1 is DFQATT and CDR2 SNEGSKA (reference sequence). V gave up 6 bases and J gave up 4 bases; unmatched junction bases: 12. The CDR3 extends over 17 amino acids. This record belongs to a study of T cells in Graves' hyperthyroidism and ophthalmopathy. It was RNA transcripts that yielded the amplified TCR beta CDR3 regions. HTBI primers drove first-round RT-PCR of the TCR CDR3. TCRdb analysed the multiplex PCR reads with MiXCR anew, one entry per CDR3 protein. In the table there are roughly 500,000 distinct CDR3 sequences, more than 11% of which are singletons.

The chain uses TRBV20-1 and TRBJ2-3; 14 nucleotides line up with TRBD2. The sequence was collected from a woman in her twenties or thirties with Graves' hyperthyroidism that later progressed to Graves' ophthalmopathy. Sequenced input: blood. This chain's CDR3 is CSADPGTSGSTSDTQYF. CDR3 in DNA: TGCAGTGCGGACCCCGGGACTAGCGGGAGTACATCAGATACGCAGTATTTT.